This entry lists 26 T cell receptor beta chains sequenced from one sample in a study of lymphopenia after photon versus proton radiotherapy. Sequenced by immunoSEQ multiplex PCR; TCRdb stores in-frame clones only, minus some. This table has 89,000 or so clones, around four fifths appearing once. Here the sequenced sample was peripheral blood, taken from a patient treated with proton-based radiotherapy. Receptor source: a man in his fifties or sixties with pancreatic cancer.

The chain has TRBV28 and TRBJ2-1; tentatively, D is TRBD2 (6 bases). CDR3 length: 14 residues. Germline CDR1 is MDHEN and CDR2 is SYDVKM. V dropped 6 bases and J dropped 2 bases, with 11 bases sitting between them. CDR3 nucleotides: TGTGCCAGCAGCCCCGGGGGAACCTACAATGAGCAGTTCTTC. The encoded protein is CASSPGGTYNEQFF.

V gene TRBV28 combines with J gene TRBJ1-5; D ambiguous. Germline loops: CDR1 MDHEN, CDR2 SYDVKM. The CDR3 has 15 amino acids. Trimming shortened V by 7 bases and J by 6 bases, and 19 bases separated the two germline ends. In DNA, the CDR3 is TGTGCCAGCACCACTGTAATTTCCAGACTTCAGCCCCAGCATTTT. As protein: CASTTVISRLQPQHF.

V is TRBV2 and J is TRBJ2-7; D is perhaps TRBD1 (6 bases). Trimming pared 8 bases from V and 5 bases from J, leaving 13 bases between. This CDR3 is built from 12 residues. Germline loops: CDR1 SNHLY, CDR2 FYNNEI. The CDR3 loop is CASYRVGNEQYF. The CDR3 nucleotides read TGTGCCAGCTACAGGGTAGGCAACGAGCAGTACTTC.

In DNA form, the CDR3 reads TGTGCCAGTTCCCTACAGGGTAGTTCCTACGAGCAGTACTTC. This gives the protein CASSLQGSSYEQYF. The V gene is TRBV2, the J gene TRBJ2-7, with D tentatively TRBD1 (6 bases). In germline, CDR1 is SNHLY, CDR2 FYNNEI. The CDR3 is made up of 14 amino acids. The V and J ends lost 9 bases and 1 base respectively, with 16 bases between them.

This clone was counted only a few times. Here the CDR3 DNA reads TGTGCCAGCAGCTTAGATGTACTAGCGGGAGACTTATCCTACAATGAGCAGTTCTTC. Translated: CASSLDVLAGDLSYNEQFF. The chain carries TRBV11-3 and TRBJ2-1, with 11 bases lining up with TRBD2. V shed 0 bases and J 1 base; nucleotides not matched to a gene: 8. The CDR3 sequence is 19 residues long. CDR1 is SGHNT, CDR2 YENEEA, per germline.

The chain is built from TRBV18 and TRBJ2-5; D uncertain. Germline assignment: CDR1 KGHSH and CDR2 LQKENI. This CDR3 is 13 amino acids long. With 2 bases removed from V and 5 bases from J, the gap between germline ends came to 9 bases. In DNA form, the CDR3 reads TGTGCCAGCTCACCAGGGCTCCGGGAGACCCAGTACTTC. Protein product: CASSPGLRETQYF.

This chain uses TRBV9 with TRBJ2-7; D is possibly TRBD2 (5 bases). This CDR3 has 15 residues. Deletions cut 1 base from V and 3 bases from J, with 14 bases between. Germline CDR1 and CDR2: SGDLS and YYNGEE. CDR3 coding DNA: TGTGCCAGCAGCGTAAGTGAGGGATCACTCTACGAGCAGTACTTC. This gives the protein CASSVSEGSLYEQYF.

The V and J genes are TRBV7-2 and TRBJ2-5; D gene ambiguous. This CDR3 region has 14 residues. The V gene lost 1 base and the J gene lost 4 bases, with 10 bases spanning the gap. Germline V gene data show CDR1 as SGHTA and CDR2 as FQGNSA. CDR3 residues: CASSLGSWGETQYF. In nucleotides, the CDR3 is TGTGCCAGCAGCTTAGGCTCCTGGGGAGAGACCCAGTACTTC.

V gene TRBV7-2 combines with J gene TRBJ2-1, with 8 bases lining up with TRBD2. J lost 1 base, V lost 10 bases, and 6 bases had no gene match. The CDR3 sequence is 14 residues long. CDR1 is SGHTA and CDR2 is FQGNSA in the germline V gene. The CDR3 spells CATLSGKSYNEQFF. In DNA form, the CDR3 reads TGTGCCACCCTTAGCGGGAAGTCCTACAATGAGCAGTTCTTC.

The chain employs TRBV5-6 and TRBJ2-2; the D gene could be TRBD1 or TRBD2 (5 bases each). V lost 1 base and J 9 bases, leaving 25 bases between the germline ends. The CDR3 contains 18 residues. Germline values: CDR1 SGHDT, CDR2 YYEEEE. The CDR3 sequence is CASSLMASGPLGLRELFF. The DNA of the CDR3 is TGTGCCAGCAGCTTGATGGCCTCGGGGCCGCTAGGGTTGAGGGAGCTGTTTTTT.

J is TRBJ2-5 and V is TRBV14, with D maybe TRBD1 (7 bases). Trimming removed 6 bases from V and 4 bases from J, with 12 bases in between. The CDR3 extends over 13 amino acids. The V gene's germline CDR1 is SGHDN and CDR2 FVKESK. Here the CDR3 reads CASRYRGGETQYF. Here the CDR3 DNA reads TGTGCCAGCAGGTACAGGGGAGGAGAGACCCAGTACTTC.

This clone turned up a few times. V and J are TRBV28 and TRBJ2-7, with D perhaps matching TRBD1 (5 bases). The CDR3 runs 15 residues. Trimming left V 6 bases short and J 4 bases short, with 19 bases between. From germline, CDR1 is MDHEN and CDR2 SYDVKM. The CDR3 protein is CASSDGNRRQYEQYF. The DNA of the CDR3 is TGTGCCAGCAGCGACGGAAACAGGCGGCAATACGAGCAGTACTTC.

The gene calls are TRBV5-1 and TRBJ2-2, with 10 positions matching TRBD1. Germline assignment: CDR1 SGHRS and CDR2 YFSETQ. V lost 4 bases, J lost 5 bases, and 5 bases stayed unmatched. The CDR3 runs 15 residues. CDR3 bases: TGCGCCAGCAGCGGGACAGGGGTAGGGACCGGGGAGCTGTTTTTT. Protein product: CASSGTGVGTGELFF.

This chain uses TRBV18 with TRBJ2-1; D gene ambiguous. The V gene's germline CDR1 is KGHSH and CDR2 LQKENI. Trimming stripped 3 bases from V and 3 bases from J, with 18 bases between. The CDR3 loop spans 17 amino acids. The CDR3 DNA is TGTGCCAGCTCACCTACCGCGCAGTACCCTTTCTACAATGAGCAGTTCTTC. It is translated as CASSPTAQYPFYNEQFF.

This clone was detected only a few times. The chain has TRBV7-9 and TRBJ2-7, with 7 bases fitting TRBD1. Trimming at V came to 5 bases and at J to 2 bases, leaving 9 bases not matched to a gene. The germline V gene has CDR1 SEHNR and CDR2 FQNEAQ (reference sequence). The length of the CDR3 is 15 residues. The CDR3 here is CASSPGTEYTYEQYF. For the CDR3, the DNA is TGTGCCAGCAGCCCAGGGACAGAGTATACCTACGAGCAGTACTTC.

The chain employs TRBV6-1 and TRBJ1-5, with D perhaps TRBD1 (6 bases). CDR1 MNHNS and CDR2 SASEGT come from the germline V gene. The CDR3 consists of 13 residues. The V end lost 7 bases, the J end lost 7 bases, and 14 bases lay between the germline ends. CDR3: CASMTGLRQPQHF. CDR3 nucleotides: TGTGCCAGCATGACAGGTCTTAGGCAGCCCCAGCATTTT.

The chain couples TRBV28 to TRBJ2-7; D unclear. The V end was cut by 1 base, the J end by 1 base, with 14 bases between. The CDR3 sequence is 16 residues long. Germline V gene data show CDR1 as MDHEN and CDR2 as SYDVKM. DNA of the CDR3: TGTGCCAGCAGTTTATTTGCTCAAACCGGATCCTACGAGCAGTACTTC. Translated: CASSLFAQTGSYEQYF.

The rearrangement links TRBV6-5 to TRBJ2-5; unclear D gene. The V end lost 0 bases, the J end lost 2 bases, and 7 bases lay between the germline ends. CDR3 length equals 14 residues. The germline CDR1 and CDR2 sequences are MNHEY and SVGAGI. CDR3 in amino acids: CASSYSWSQETQYF. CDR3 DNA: TGTGCCAGCAGTTACTCGTGGTCACAAGAGACCCAGTACTTC.

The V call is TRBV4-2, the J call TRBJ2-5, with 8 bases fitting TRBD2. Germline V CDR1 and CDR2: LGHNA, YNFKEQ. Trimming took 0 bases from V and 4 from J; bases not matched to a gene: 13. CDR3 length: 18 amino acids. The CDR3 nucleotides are TGTGCCAGCAGCCAAGATGAAGCGGGAGAGGCGTTTTTAGAGACCCAGTACTTC. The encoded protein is CASSQDEAGEAFLETQYF.

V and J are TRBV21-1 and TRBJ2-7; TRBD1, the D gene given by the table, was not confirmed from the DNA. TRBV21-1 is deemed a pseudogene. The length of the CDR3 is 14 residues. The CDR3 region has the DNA TGTGCCAGCAGCAAAGAAGGCAGGGAAGACGAGCAGTACTTC. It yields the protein CASSKEGREDEQYF.

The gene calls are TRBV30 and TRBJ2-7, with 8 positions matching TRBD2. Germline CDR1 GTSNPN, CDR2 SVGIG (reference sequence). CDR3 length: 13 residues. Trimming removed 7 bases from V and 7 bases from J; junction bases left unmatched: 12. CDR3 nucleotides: TGTGCCTTCGGACGAGCGGGAGCTCGTGAGCAGTACTTC. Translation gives CAFGRAGAREQYF.

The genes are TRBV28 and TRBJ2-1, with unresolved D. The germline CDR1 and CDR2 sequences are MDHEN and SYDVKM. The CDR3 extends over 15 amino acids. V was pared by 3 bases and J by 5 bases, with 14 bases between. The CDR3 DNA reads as TGTGCCAGCAGTTTCGGTGACTGGGTAAACAATGAGCAGTTCTTC. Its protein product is CASSFGDWVNNEQFF.

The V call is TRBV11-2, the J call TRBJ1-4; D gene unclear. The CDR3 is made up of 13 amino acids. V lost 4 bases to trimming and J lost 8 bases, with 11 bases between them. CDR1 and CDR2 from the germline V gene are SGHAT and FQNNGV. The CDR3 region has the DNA TGTGCCAGCAGCTCTCGACTGGGGGAAAAACTGTTTTTT. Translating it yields CASSSRLGEKLFF.

The CDR3 loop reads CASSRGTGGYEQYF. The CDR3 DNA reads TGCGCCAGCAGTCGGGGGACAGGGGGCTACGAGCAGTACTTC. This rearrangement joins TRBV10-2 to TRBJ2-7; 11 bases fit TRBD1. The CDR3 loop spans 14 amino acids. Trimming cost V 5 bases and J 3 bases; bases outside gene matches: 3. CDR1 WSHSY and CDR2 SAAADI come from the germline V gene.

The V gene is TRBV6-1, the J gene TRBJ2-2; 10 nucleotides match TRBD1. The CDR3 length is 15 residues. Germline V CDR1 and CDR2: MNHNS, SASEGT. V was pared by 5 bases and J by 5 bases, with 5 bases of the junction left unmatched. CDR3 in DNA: TGTGCCAGCAGTACCGACAGGGGGCGAACCGGGGAGCTGTTTTTT. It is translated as CASSTDRGRTGELFF.

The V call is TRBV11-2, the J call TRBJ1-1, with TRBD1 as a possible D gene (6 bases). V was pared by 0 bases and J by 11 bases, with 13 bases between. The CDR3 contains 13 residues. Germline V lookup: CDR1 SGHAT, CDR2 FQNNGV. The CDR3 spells CASSLDQGILAFF. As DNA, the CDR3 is TGTGCCAGCAGCTTAGACCAGGGGATTTTGGCTTTCTTT.